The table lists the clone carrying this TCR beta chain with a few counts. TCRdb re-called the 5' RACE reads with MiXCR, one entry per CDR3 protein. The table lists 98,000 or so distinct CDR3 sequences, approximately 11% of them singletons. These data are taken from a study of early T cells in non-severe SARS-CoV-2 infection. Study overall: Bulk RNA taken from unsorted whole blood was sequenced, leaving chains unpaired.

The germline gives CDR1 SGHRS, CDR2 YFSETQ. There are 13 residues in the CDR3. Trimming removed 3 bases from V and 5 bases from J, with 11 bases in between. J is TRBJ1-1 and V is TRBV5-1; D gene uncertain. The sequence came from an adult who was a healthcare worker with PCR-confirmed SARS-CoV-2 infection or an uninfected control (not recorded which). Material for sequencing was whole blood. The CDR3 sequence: CASSWETRTEAFF. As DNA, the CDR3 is TGCGCCAGCAGCTGGGAAACGCGTACTGAAGCTTTCTTT.